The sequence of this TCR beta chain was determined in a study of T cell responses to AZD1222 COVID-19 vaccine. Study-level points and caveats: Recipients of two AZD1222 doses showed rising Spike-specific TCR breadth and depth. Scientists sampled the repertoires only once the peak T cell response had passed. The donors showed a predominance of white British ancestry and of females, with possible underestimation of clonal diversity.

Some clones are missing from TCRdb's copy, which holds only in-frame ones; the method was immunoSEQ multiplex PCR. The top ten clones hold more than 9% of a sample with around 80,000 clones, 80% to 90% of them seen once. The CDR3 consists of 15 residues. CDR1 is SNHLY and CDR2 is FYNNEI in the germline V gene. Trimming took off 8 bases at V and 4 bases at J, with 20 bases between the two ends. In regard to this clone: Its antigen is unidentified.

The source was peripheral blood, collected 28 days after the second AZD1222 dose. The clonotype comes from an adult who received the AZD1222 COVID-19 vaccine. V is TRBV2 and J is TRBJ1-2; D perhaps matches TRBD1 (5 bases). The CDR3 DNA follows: TGTGCCAGCCTGAGGGTGTCGGACACCCCCTATGGCTACACCTTC. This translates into CASLRVSDTPYGYTF.